Listed below are T cell receptor beta chains from one sample, sequenced in a study of blood T cells in healthy people across ages. TCRdb re-analysed the 5' RACE reads in MiXCR, keeping a single row per CDR3 protein. The sample includes some 1,500,000 distinct CDR3 sequences, approximately 43% seen only once; the top ten take about 3.8%. Material for sequencing was blood. These receptor sequences come from a woman under 30 in good health. Each CDR3 is given with its conserved first and last residue. Fields, in order: J gene, V gene, D gene, clone size, CDR3 DNA, CDR3 protein. A D gene is named only where the DNA matches it firmly. Only part of the rows carry a size: once, few, many, or a class if the clone is expanded.

>TRBJ2-1|TRBV7-7|NA|NA
TGTGCTAGCGGCCCGAGCACCTACTCCTACAATGAGCAGTTCTTC
CASGPSTYSYNEQFF
>TRBJ2-2|TRBV7-9|NA|NA
TGTGCCAGCAGCTTAGTTCTGGGCTCGATGAACACCGGGGAGCTGTTTTTT
CASSLVLGSMNTGELFF
>TRBJ2-7|TRBV30|NA|NA
TGTGCCTGGAGTGTTGGAGCGGCCGAGCAGTACTTC
CAWSVGAAEQYF
>TRBJ2-3|TRBV7-9|TRBD2|NA
TGTGCCAGCAGCCCCCGATCTAGCGGGAGGACAGATACGCAGTATTTT
CASSPRSSGRTDTQYF
>TRBJ2-7|TRBV28|NA|NA
TGTGCCAGCGGGACACCAACCTACGGGCAGTACTTC
CASGTPTYGQYF
>TRBJ1-1|TRBV14|NA|NA
TGTGCCAGCAGCCAAGAGGGGAGGGAGAAGCCCACTGAAGCTTTCTTT
CASSQEGREKPTEAFF
>TRBJ1-2|TRBV28|TRBD1|NA
TGTGCCAGCAAACCGGGACAGGCCCCTTCTGGCTACACCTTC
CASKPGQAPSGYTF
>TRBJ2-1|TRBV6-4|TRBD2|few
TGTGCCAGCAGTGAGCGGGAGGGAGGTAATGAGCAGTTCTTC
CASSEREGGNEQFF
>TRBJ2-7|TRBV3-1|NA|NA
TGTGCCAGCAGCCAAGCCCACACCAAGTCCTACGAGCAGTACTTC
CASSQAHTKSYEQYF
>TRBJ2-7|TRBV4-3|TRBD2|few
TGCGCCAGCAGCCAAGAACGTAGCGGGAGAACCGAGCAGTACTTC
CASSQERSGRTEQYF
>TRBJ2-3|TRBV12-3/TRBV12-4|TRBD1|many
TGTGCCAGCACTTCCGGGACAGGGGTCACAGATACGCAGTATTTT
CASTSGTGVTDTQYF
>TRBJ2-3|TRBV7-2|TRBD2|NA
TGTGCCAGCAGCTTTTCTAGCGGGAGGATCCCAGATACGCAGTATTTT
CASSFSSGRIPDTQYF
>TRBJ2-7|TRBV9|NA|NA
TGTGCCAGCAGCGTAGCTCCTAGGGGCGAGCAGTACTTC
CASSVAPRGEQYF
>TRBJ1-2|TRBV4-1|NA|few
TGCGCCAGCAGCCAAGGGGCAGGGAGTGGGTATGGCTACACCTTC
CASSQGAGSGYGYTF
>TRBJ2-1|TRBV7-8|TRBD2|NA
TGTGCCAGCAGCTTACCCTCACTAGCGGGGCGGAATGAGCAGTTCTTC
CASSLPSLAGRNEQFF
>TRBJ1-2|TRBV6-6|NA|NA
TGTGCCAGCAGTGGGGGGGACTATGGCTACACCTTC
CASSGGDYGYTF
>TRBJ2-1|TRBV12-5|NA|NA
TGTGCTAGTGGTTTGAGGCAGTCTTTTAATGAGCAGTTCTTC
CASGLRQSFNEQFF
>TRBJ1-5|TRBV13|NA|NA
TGTGCCAGCAGCCAACACCTAGACGGACAGCGATCTCAGCCCCAGCATTTT
CASSQHLDGQRSQPQHF
>TRBJ1-2|TRBV4-3|NA|NA
TGCGCCAGCAGCCAGGCGGACAGCCATTCTTACTGTGGCTACACCTTC
CASSQADSHSYCGYTF
>TRBJ2-5|TRBV7-9|NA|NA
TGTGCCAGCAGCGCTAGCCAGGGGAAATATAGGGAGCAGTACTTC
CASSASQGKYREQYF
>TRBJ2-1|TRBV28|TRBD2|few
TGTGCCAGCAGTTTACCCCCTCCGACTAGCGGGGGATTAAAGGATGAGCAGTTCTTC
CASSLPPPTSGGLKDEQFF
>TRBJ2-1|TRBV5-1|TRBD2|NA
TGCGCCAGCCGAAACTCAACGGGACTACTTTACAATGAGCAGTTCTTC
CASRNSTGLLYNEQFF
>TRBJ2-7|TRBV5-1|NA|NA
TGCGCCAGCAGCCCCACCCTGGGTGGGTTCTACGAGCAGTACTTC
CASSPTLGGFYEQYF
>TRBJ2-3|TRBV11-1|NA|NA
TGTGCCAGCAGCTTGCGACCAGAGAGCACAGATACGCAGTATTTT
CASSLRPESTDTQYF
>TRBJ2-1|TRBV2|TRBD1|NA
TGTGCCAGCAGGACCCGGGACAGGGATACCGATGAGCAGTTCTTC
CASRTRDRDTDEQFF
>TRBJ1-1|TRBV5-1|TRBD1|NA
TGCGCCAGCAGCTTGGACCTAACAGGGGCCTGGACTGAAGCTTTCTTT
CASSLDLTGAWTEAFF
>TRBJ2-2|TRBV19|NA|NA
TGTGCCAGTAGTATCCAGGGGCCGGTCACCGGGGAGCTGTTTTTT
CASSIQGPVTGELFF
>TRBJ2-5|TRBV7-9|NA|NA
TGTGCCAGCAGCTTCGGGACACACCTCCAAGAGACCCAGTACTTC
CASSFGTHLQETQYF
>TRBJ2-7|TRBV4-3|TRBD1|NA
TGCGCCAGCAGCCACGGACAGGGGAGGTACGAGCAGTACTTC
CASSHGQGRYEQYF
>TRBJ1-4|TRBV29-1|TRBD1|NA
TGCAGCGTTGATGAAGGACAGGGTCGAGATGAAAAACTGTTTTTT
CSVDEGQGRDEKLFF
>TRBJ2-7|TRBV7-9|TRBD1|NA
TGTGCCAGCAGCTTAGCCGGGACAGGGCAATACGAGCAGTACTTC
CASSLAGTGQYEQYF
>TRBJ1-1|TRBV18|NA|NA
TGTGCCAGCTCACGGGGGTCGGACACTGAAGCTTTCTTT
CASSRGSDTEAFF